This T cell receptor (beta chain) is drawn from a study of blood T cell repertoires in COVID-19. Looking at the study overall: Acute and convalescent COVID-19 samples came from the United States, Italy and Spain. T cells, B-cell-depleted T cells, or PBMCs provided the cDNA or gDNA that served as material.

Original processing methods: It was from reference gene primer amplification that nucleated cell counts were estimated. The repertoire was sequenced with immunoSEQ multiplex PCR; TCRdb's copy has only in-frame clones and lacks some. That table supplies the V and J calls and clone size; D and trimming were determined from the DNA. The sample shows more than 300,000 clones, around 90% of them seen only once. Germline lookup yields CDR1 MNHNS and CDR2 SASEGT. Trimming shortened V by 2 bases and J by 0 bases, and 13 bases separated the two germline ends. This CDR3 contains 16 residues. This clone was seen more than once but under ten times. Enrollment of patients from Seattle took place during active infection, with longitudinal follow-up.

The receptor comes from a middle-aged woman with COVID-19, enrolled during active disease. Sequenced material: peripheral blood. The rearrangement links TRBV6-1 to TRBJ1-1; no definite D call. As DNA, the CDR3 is TGTGCCAGCAGTGAATGGGCTCCCAGGTTGAACACTGAAGCTTTCTTT. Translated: CASSEWAPRLNTEAFF.